The rows below give T cell receptor beta chains drawn from one sample of a study of siplizumab effects on memory and regulatory T cells. Data came from immunoSEQ multiplex PCR; TCRdb stores just in-frame clones and leaves some out. The data hold over 95,000 clones, with just over 90% observed a single time. Source material: non-Treg CD4+ T cells sorted from blood. These receptors were collected from a human donor in good health. CDR3s include the opening cysteine and the closing phenylalanine or tryptophan. A D gene is named only where the DNA matches it firmly.

- | TRBV4-1 | CASSRGDRARDTQYF
TRBD1 | TRBV2 | CASTPRTGLETQYF
- | TRBV11-2 | CASSSPHSGNTIYF
TRBD1 | TRBV18 | CASSPDRGIYGYTF
- | TRBV29-1 | CSVERGETQYF
- | TRBV10-3 | CAISMTGTSTDTQYF
TRBD2 | TRBV6-6 | CASSYNRGGGNIQYF
TRBD1 | TRBV6-4 | CASSDSMSRQGSYEQYF
- | TRBV5-1 | CASSLAVTTGELFF
- | TRBV5-6 | CASYPAGPSVEQYF
- | TRBV6-6 | CASSLVPNYGYTF
- | TRBV29-1 | CSAGQLSNYGYTF
TRBD1 | TRBV18 | CASSARGQEDGYTF
TRBD2 | TRBV5-1 | CASSTGLAGQDEQFF
- | TRBV5-4 | CASHLPQVLYGYTF
- | TRBV7-2 | CASSSAVGNEQFF
TRBD1 | TRBV4-3 | CASSQDSTGGGQPQHF
TRBD1 | TRBV18 | CASSRDRGNQPQHF
TRBD1 | TRBV6-6 | CASSYAATGGYF
- | TRBV18 | CASSPPSGADTQYF
- | TRBV29-1 | CSVVVGPSLQNTEAFF
- | TRBV29-1 | CSVERFRGYTF
- | TRBV6-4 | CASSDRGTDTQYF
- | TRBV6-5 | CASSYSSRVGDSPLHF
- | TRBV19 | CASSVGLNSGANVLTF
- | TRBV10-3 | CAISDGGRRSYEQYF